A single sample is the source of the 18 T cell receptor beta chains below, sequenced in a study of cytomegalovirus exposure and HLA in healthy donors. It was with 60 Vbeta and 13 Jbeta primers that the PCR ran. Produced via immunoSEQ multiplex PCR; TCRdb's table is partial and in-frame only. The data hold approximately 150,000 clones, with over 60% observed a single time. Input material: PBMCs. The receptors were gathered from a woman under 40 in good health and CMV-seronegative.

The sample holds a few counts of this clone. In the same sample, other DNA sequences code for this CDR3. The rearrangement links TRBV9 to TRBJ1-5; D not certain. V shed 4 bases and J shed 5 bases, with 10 bases lying between them. Germline V gene data show CDR1 as SGDLS and CDR2 as YYNGEE. This CDR3 has 13 amino acids. The CDR3 bases are TGTGCCAGCAGCATTAGTACCGATCAGCCCCAGCATTTT. Encoded protein: CASSISTDQPQHF. The variable domain in full, with the rest retrieved from reference TRBV9 and TRBJ1-5, is DSGVTQTPKHLITATGQRVTLRCSPRSGDLSVYWYQQSLDQGLQFLIQYYNGEERAKGNILERFSAQQFPDLHSELNLSSLELGDSALYFCASSISTDQPQHFGDGTRLSIL.

V is TRBV30 and J is TRBJ2-7; D gene ambiguous. The CDR3 length is 13 residues. From germline, CDR1 is GTSNPN and CDR2 SVGIG (reference sequence). The V and J ends lost 3 bases and 0 bases respectively, with 9 bases between them. CDR3 DNA sequence: TGTGCCTGGAGCGCGGTTACCTCCTACGAGCAGTACTTC. This gives the protein CAWSAVTSYEQYF. Filled out from reference TRBV30 and TRBJ2-7, the complete variable domain reads SQTIHQWPATLVQPVGSPLSLECTVEGTSNPNLYWYRQAAGRGLQLLFYSVGIGQISSEVPQNLSASRPQDRQFILSSKKLLLSDSGFYLCAWSAVTSYEQYFGPGTRLTVT.

The chain is built from TRBV4-1 and TRBJ1-3; D is perhaps TRBD1 (6 bases). V shed 1 base and J shed 4 bases, with 14 bases lying between them. Germline assignment: CDR1 MGHRA and CDR2 YSYEKL. This CDR3 has 16 amino acids. The DNA for the CDR3 is TGCGCCAGCAGCCAAGTAGGCGGGGGGCTAGGAAACACCATATATTTT. It encodes CASSQVGGGLGNTIYF.

V is TRBV27 and J is TRBJ1-5, with a weak D call TRBD1 (6 bases). V was trimmed by 4 bases and J by 2 bases, leaving 12 bases between them. The CDR3 runs 15 residues. CDR1 is MNHEY, CDR2 SMNVEV, per germline (reference sequence). The CDR3 nucleotides read TGTGCCAGCAGTTCCAGGGGTTTTGGCAATCAGCCCCAGCATTTT. It translates to CASSSRGFGNQPQHF.

This clone has only one observation. The rearrangement links TRBV5-1 to TRBJ1-1; D is undetermined. Germline values: CDR1 SGHRS, CDR2 YFSETQ. This CDR3 is 12 amino acids long. V was cut by 1 base and J by 3 bases, with 4 bases left in between. The CDR3 loop reads CASSLSDTEAFF. The CDR3 DNA reads as TGCGCCAGCAGCTTGTCGGACACTGAAGCTTTCTTT.

This clone was recorded a few times. The V and J genes are TRBV5-4 and TRBJ1-3, with TRBD1 as a possible D gene (6 bases). Trimming stripped 4 bases from V and 2 bases from J, with 10 bases between. Looked up from germline, CDR1 is SGHNT and CDR2 is YYREEE (reference sequence). This CDR3 has 14 residues. The CDR3 DNA sequence: TGTGCCAGCAGCGCCGGGACACCTGGAAACACCATATATTTT. This gives the protein CASSAGTPGNTIYF.

The gene calls are TRBV27 and TRBJ2-7, with D perhaps matching TRBD2 (5 bases). V lost 10 bases and J 2 bases, leaving 15 bases between the germline ends. The CDR3 sequence is 13 residues long. In germline, CDR1 is MNHEY, CDR2 SMNVEV (reference sequence). The CDR3 protein is CANPDSWTYEQYF. The CDR3 nucleotides read TGTGCCAATCCGGACTCATGGACCTACGAGCAGTACTTC.

This clone showed up just a few times. The rearrangement joins TRBV5-1 to TRBJ2-3; D is possibly TRBD2 (6 bases). In germline, CDR1 is SGHRS, CDR2 YFSETQ. V lost 4 bases, J lost 2 bases, and 17 bases lay in between. The CDR3 has 16 residues. CDR3: CASSPNYGGLTDTQYF. CDR3 coding DNA: TGCGCCAGCAGCCCCAACTATGGGGGACTCACAGATACGCAGTATTTT.

This chain joins TRBV11-1 and TRBJ2-1; 7 bases agree with TRBD1. Trimming removed 3 bases from V and 4 bases from J; junction bases left unmatched: 0. The germline V gene encodes CDR1 SGHAT and CDR2 FQDESV (reference sequence). The length of the CDR3 is 13 residues. This CDR3 reads CASSFRGYNEQFF. The CDR3 DNA reads TGTGCCAGCAGCTTCAGGGGGTACAATGAGCAGTTCTTC.

The chain carries TRBV13 and TRBJ2-1, with 11 bases identical to TRBD1. In germline, CDR1 is PRHDT, CDR2 FYEKMQ (reference sequence). The CDR3 runs 16 residues. Trimming removed 5 bases from V and 8 bases from J; junction bases left unmatched: 11. As DNA, the CDR3 is TGTGCCAGCAGCATAACCGGGACAGGGGGTATCGATGAGCAGTTCTTC. It codes for CASSITGTGGIDEQFF.

Comments on this clone: The same CDR3 can be traced to other DNA sequences in this sample. This chain joins TRBV5-1 and TRBJ1-1, with unresolved D. This CDR3 contains 13 residues. CDR1 is SGHRS and CDR2 is YFSETQ in the germline V gene. Deletions cut 4 bases from V and 1 base from J, with 8 bases between. The CDR3 loop reads CASSPEGNTEAFF. CDR3 nucleotide sequence: TGCGCCAGCAGCCCAGAGGGGAACACTGAAGCTTTCTTT.

The rearrangement links TRBV6-5 to TRBJ1-6; D ambiguous. The CDR3 is 15 amino acids. V was shortened by 6 bases and J by 7 bases, with 16 bases between the two germline ends. Germline CDR1 reads MNHEY; CDR2 reads SVGAGI. The CDR3 coding sequence is TGTGCCAGCAGCAGCCTAGATCTATACAATTCACCCCTCCACTTT. As protein: CASSSLDLYNSPLHF.

The rearrangement uses TRBV29-1 and TRBJ2-2; TRBD2 agrees at 11 bases. The V gene end was trimmed by 4 bases and the J gene end by 3 bases; junction bases not matched to a gene: 1. CDR3 length: 14 amino acids. Germline V gene data show CDR1 as SQVTM and CDR2 as ANQGSEA. The CDR3 DNA follows: TGCAGCGTTGGGACTAGCGGGTACACCGGGGAGCTGTTTTTT. This gives the protein CSVGTSGYTGELFF.

V is TRBV2 and J is TRBJ2-1; 7 positions match TRBD2. Trimming cost V 5 bases and J 0 bases; bases outside gene matches: 7. CDR1 and CDR2 (germline): SNHLY, FYNNEI. The CDR3 contains 16 residues. The CDR3 loop reads CASSHSGWSSYNEQFF. CDR3 nucleotides: TGTGCCAGCAGTCATAGCGGGTGGAGCTCCTACAATGAGCAGTTCTTC.

V and J are TRBV19 and TRBJ1-2; D is possibly TRBD1 (6 bases). Germline assignment: CDR1 LNHDA and CDR2 SQIVND (reference sequence). Trimming removed 5 bases at V and 4 bases at J, with 14 bases between. The CDR3 contains 14 residues. The CDR3 DNA sequence: TGTGCCAGTAGTGCAATACAGGGCAGCTATGGCTACACCTTC. Encoded protein: CASSAIQGSYGYTF.

The chain has TRBV5-1 and TRBJ2-1; TRBD1 might be the D (6 bases). This CDR3 has 15 residues. The V gene lost 5 bases and the J gene lost 0 bases, with 12 bases spanning the gap. The V gene's germline CDR1 is SGHRS and CDR2 YFSETQ. The CDR3 sequence: CASSRTAHSYNEQFF. DNA of the CDR3: TGCGCCAGCAGTAGGACAGCCCACTCCTACAATGAGCAGTTCTTC.

The chain combines TRBV4-3 with TRBJ1-5; D unresolved. CDR1 is LGHNA and CDR2 is YSLEER in the germline V gene. CDR3 length: 15 residues. V was trimmed by 2 bases and J by 4 bases, leaving 12 bases between them. The CDR3 reads CASSQTRRGNQPQHF. The CDR3 DNA reads TGCGCCAGCAGCCAAACGCGGCGCGGGAATCAGCCCCAGCATTTT.

The chain carries TRBV4-3 and TRBJ2-2, with 9 bases that match TRBD2. J gave up 6 bases and V 0 bases, and 5 bases lay outside the gene matches. The CDR3 is made up of 16 amino acids. Germline V CDR1 and CDR2: LGHNA, YSLEER. This chain's CDR3 is CASSQDGAGGAGELFF. CDR3 nucleotides: TGCGCCAGCAGCCAAGACGGAGCGGGAGGTGCCGGGGAGCTGTTTTTT.